This T cell receptor (beta chain) was documented in a study of T cell responses to AZD1222 COVID-19 vaccine. Overall study results and limits: Of spike-specific TCRs, nearly half reportedly target regions left unmutated in variants. Donors, mostly white British, included more females; clonal diversity was possibly underestimated.

With respect to this clone: Its antigen is not identified.

Assay used: immunoSEQ multiplex PCR; TCRdb lists only in-frame clones, some missing. The sample yields around 130,000 clones, around 90% seen once. The V end lost 4 bases, the J end lost 8 bases, and 13 bases lay between the germline ends. The CDR3 consists of 13 residues. CDR1 and CDR2 (germline): MNHEY, SVGAGI. This TCR derives from an adult who received the MenACWY meningococcal vaccine as a control. The material sequenced was peripheral blood, taken 28 days after the second dose of the MenACWY control vaccine. The rearrangement uses TRBV6-5 and TRBJ2-3, with unresolved D. CDR3 sequence (DNA): TGTGCCAGCAGTTCGTCTACGTGGGGTACGCAGTATTTT. This codes for CASSSSTWGTQYF.